This entry lists 15 T cell receptor beta chains sequenced from one sample in a study of shared clonotypes between healthy human individuals. Method: immunoSEQ multiplex PCR; TCRdb's copy keeps in-frame clones and lacks some. The table has 550,000 to 850,000 clones, approximately 74% seen once. Sequencing used memory CD4+ T cells sorted from blood. As for subset: CD45RA-negative fraction. All receptors come from a woman aged 25 to 45 in good health.

The genes are TRBV25-1 and TRBJ2-1; TRBD2 agrees at 11 bases. The junction had 5 bases not matched to a gene; V was cut back by 3 bases and J by 7 bases. Germline CDR1 and CDR2: MGHDK and SYGVNS. The CDR3 loop spans 15 amino acids. In DNA, the CDR3 is TGTGCCAGCAGTGAGGCTGCTAGCGGGAGGAATGAGCAGTTCTTC. Translated, it gives CASSEAASGRNEQFF.

The J gene is TRBJ1-2, the V gene TRBV6-1, with 9 bases that match TRBD1. Germline V gene sequence: CDR1 MNHNS, CDR2 SASEGT. This CDR3 has 17 amino acids. V shed 2 bases, J shed 4 bases, and the junction held 11 bases outside the gene matches. The CDR3 reads CASSESGTGSFFYGYTF. CDR3 bases: TGTGCCAGCAGTGAAAGTGGGACAGGGTCCTTTTTCTATGGCTACACCTTC.

The rearrangement uses TRBV5-6 and TRBJ2-1, with D tentatively TRBD1 (6 bases). This CDR3 is 17 amino acids long. Trimming shortened V by 5 bases and J by 0 bases, and 18 bases separated the two germline ends. Germline CDR1 SGHDT, CDR2 YYEEEE. In DNA form, the CDR3 reads TGTGCCAGCAGTCTTACAGGGTACTTCACCTCCTACAATGAGCAGTTCTTC. Residues: CASSLTGYFTSYNEQFF. The variable domain in full, completed from reference TRBV5-6 and TRBJ2-1, reads DAGVTQSPTHLIKTRGQQVTLRCSPKSGHDTVSWYQQALGQGPQFIFQYYEEEERQRGNFPDRFSGHQFPNYSSELNVNALLLGDSALYLCASSLTGYFTSYNEQFFGPGTRLTVL.

This clone was found once. The chain uses TRBV27 and TRBJ1-4, with 7 positions matching TRBD1. This CDR3 has 14 residues. Trimming took 5 bases from V and 7 from J; bases not matched to a gene: 7. Looked up from germline, CDR1 is MNHEY and CDR2 is SMNVEV (reference sequence). For the CDR3, the DNA is TGTGCCAGCAGTCCTACCAGGGGGGGTGAAAAACTGTTTTTT. Its translation is CASSPTRGGEKLFF.

V gene TRBV11-2 combines with J gene TRBJ2-7; D may be TRBD1 (6 bases). CDR3 length equals 14 residues. Trimming removed 3 bases from V and 6 bases from J, with 15 bases in between. Germline-derived CDR1 and CDR2 are SGHAT and FQNNGV. The CDR3, as DNA: TGTGCCAGCAGCTTCGGACAGACCCTCGGCGAGCAGTACTTC. Encoded protein: CASSFGQTLGEQYF.

This clone was found many times. The chain links TRBV27 to TRBJ2-7, with D perhaps being TRBD1 or TRBD2 (6 bases each). CDR1 and CDR2 from the germline V gene are MNHEY and SMNVEV (reference sequence). The V and J ends lost 10 bases and 9 bases respectively, with 16 bases between them. This CDR3 has 11 residues. CDR3 in amino acids: CATSWGAGQYF. The CDR3 coding sequence is TGTGCCACTTCTTGGGGGGCGGGGCAGTACTTC.

This chain connects TRBV5-4 to TRBJ2-5; maybe TRBD2 (5 bases). Germline V gives CDR1 SGHNT, CDR2 YYREEE (reference sequence). Trimming removed 0 bases from V and 5 bases from J, with 11 bases in between. This CDR3 comprises 14 residues. The CDR3 bases are TGTGCCAGCAGCTTGGCCGGAGGAAAGGAGACCCAGTACTTC. Translating gives CASSLAGGKETQYF. The full variable domain, rest sourced from reference TRBV5-4 and TRBJ2-5, is ETGVTQSPTHLIKTRGQQVTLRCSSQSGHNTVSWYQQALGQGPQFIFQYYREEENGRGNFPPRFSGLQFPNYSSELNVNALELDDSALYLCASSLAGGKETQYFGPGTRLLVL.

This sequence joins TRBV6-5 and TRBJ1-2; D may be TRBD1 (6 bases). This CDR3 has 16 residues. Germline CDR1 reads MNHEY; CDR2 reads SVGAGI. Trimming stripped 0 bases from V and 7 bases from J, with 18 bases between. The CDR3 reads CASSYSSGTPRGGYTF. CDR3 in DNA: TGTGCCAGCAGTTACTCTTCCGGGACACCCAGGGGTGGCTACACCTTC.

The CDR3 loop reads CASSQVSTAKFTDTQYF. The CDR3 nucleotides read TGCGCCAGCAGCCAAGTGAGTACGGCCAAATTCACAGATACGCAGTATTTT. J is TRBJ2-3 and V is TRBV4-1; D is uncertain. V dropped 1 base and J dropped 2 bases, with 16 bases sitting between them. This CDR3 comprises 17 residues. Germline loops: CDR1 MGHRA, CDR2 YSYEKL.

The rearrangement joins TRBV4-2 to TRBJ2-3, with D tentatively TRBD2 (5 bases). In germline, CDR1 is LGHNA, CDR2 YNFKEQ. V gave up 0 bases and J gave up 0 bases, with 16 bases separating them. This CDR3 contains 18 residues. DNA of the CDR3: TGTGCCAGCAGCCAAGATGGTGATGCAGCGGACAGCACAGATACGCAGTATTTT. Its translation is CASSQDGDAADSTDTQYF.

The rearrangement links TRBV18 to TRBJ2-1, with 10 bases matching TRBD1. The J segment lost 7 bases and the V segment lost 8 bases, leaving 5 bases of the junction unmatched. The germline V gene has CDR1 KGHSH and CDR2 LQKENI. The CDR3 loop spans 13 amino acids. CDR3 nucleotides: TGTGCCAGCACAACGGGACAGGGGAATGAGCAGTTCTTC. Its translation is CASTTGQGNEQFF.

The V and J genes are TRBV14 and TRBJ2-1; 12 nucleotides match TRBD2. This CDR3 spans 15 amino acids. The J segment lost 7 bases and the V segment lost 8 bases, leaving 9 bases of the junction unmatched. Per germline, CDR1 SGHDN and CDR2 FVKESK. The CDR3 here is CASRASGRDGNEQFF. DNA for the CDR3: TGTGCCAGCCGCGCTAGCGGGAGGGACGGGAATGAGCAGTTCTTC.

This clone was seen a single time. CDR3 in amino acids: CASSFARQGPREQYF. The DNA of the CDR3 is TGTGCCAGCAGTTTCGCTCGACAGGGCCCTCGCGAGCAGTACTTC. The rearrangement joins TRBV28 to TRBJ2-7, with TRBD1 matching over 7 bases. Germline V lookup: CDR1 MDHEN, CDR2 SYDVKM. J gave up 6 bases and V 3 bases, and 11 bases lay outside the gene matches. CDR3 size: 15 residues.

CDR3 DNA: TGTGCCAGCAGTTCCTTGGCGGGGCGGAATGAGCAGTTCTTC. As protein: CASSSLAGRNEQFF. The chain recombines TRBV27 with TRBJ2-1; D possibly corresponds to TRBD2 (6 bases). The V gene's germline CDR1 is MNHEY and CDR2 SMNVEV (reference sequence). Trimming stripped 4 bases from V and 7 bases from J, with 14 bases between. The CDR3 consists of 14 residues.

This clone was counted at least ten times. The V call is TRBV19, the J call TRBJ1-1; perhaps TRBD1 as D (6 bases). Germline lookup yields CDR1 LNHDA and CDR2 SQIVND (reference sequence). The CDR3 sequence is 14 residues long. Between the trimmed V and J ends, which lost 5 bases and 5 bases, there was a span of 15 bases. CDR3 in amino acids: CASSARGLGTEAFF. CDR3 DNA: TGTGCCAGTAGTGCCAGGGGTCTGGGAACTGAAGCTTTCTTT.